This paragraph reports one TCR beta chain. No antigen is known for it. There are no base qualities to consult, and no much larger clone falls within one base. Reading from cysteine to phenylalanine, the CDR3 counts 15 amino acids. CDR3 DNA is the only sequence kept; it has 45 bases, read in frame from the first base. The germline ends are 9 bases apart after V is trimmed by 1 base and J by 0 bases. CDR1 and CDR2 are drawn from the germline V gene (reference sequence): SEHNR, FQNEAQ. The protocol used for the library was RT-PCR. Sequencing instrument: Illumina HiSeq 2500. Through fastp at Q25 and MiXCR, TCRdb rebuilt clones from the public reads, retaining in-frame beta chains. Every CDR3 protein is listed once, alongside the most common genes and DNA of its rows. Within this sample are some 570,000 distinct CDR3 sequences, with over 9% of them counted one time only. Approximately 10% of the sample is taken by the ten largest.

This record belongs to a study of response to subunit inactivated influenza vaccine (dated by TCRdb to 2016 to 2018). Background for the entire study: The study used deep quantitative T cell receptor repertoire profiling to track responses to a trivalent subunit inactivated influenza vaccine.

Here is what the overall study found, with its caveats: The authors proposed that each seasonal influenza vaccination may bring in only a limited number of new T cells.

Separately, the same data were catalogued under a study of T cells expressing NK-cell markers. Per that second paper: 5'RACE template switching, by which a universal primer site and unique molecular identifiers were added, was used to make TCR beta cDNA libraries. Three sorted T-cell subsets (CD3+CD56+NKG2C+, CD3+CD56+NKG2C- and CD3+CD56-NKG2C+) from fewer than 10 donors had their TCR beta-chain repertoires profiled. Of the eight sequenced donors, seven were found to be HCMV-seropositive and one was found to be HCMV-seronegative. In several experiments an anti-gammadeltaTCR antibody was added to restrict sorting to alphabetaTCR-expressing T cells. In six donors, the dominant CD3+CD56+NKG2C+ clonotypes were among the top 10 CD8+ clonotypes and accounted for about 1.0-7.5% of CD8+ T cells. Those dominant clonotypes were again the most abundant among CD3+CD56-NKG2C+ cells in a handful of donors, at roughly 28.3-60.1%. Whether the expanded NKG2C-expressing T cell clones were specific for HCMV antigens remained unclear. Randomly selected healthy volunteers, three men and five women, were used as the eight sequenced donors. HCMV serostatus was determined by detecting HCMV-specific IgG in serum with a commercial ELISA kit. Ficoll density gradient centrifugation was used to isolate peripheral blood mononuclear cells from blood. For several donors, bulk peripheral blood T-cell repertoires were also sequenced from unsorted PBMC. cDNA synthesis was primed from the TCR beta constant segment, followed by two successive PCR amplification steps. Illumina HiSeq 2000/2500, MiSeq or NextSeq was used to sequence libraries as 2 x 150 bp reads. MIGEC was used to demultiplex reads and group reads by UMI, and MiTCR was used to assemble and quantify clonotypes. Only TCR cDNA sequences supported by at least two reads were kept to exclude erroneous sequences. The tcR package was used for downstream repertoire analysis, and clonotypes were matched across fractions by CDR3 nucleotide sequence plus V segment. VDJmatch was used to annotate antigen specificity against VDJdb, with one amino acid substitution in CDR3 allowed.

Recombination linked TRBV7-9 to TRBJ2-5, with the D gene uncertain. The clonotype was recovered from a man aged 50 to 59 who received an inactivated influenza vaccine. Donor details come from another sample of the same person, matched by shared clones. Sequences were derived from PBMCs from blood, sampled on the day of vaccination. The CDR3 in this case is CASSLEYGDQETQYF. The bases are TGTGCCAGCAGCTTAGAGTATGGGGACCAAGAGACCCAGTACTTC.